This is a list of T cell receptor beta chains from one sample in a study of T cell responses to AZD1222 COVID-19 vaccine. The protocol was immunoSEQ multiplex PCR, while the TCRdb copy is restricted to in-frame clones and leaves out a portion. The data show some 90,000 clones, 80% to 90% seen once. This specimen was peripheral blood, taken on day 0 of AZD1222 vaccination. The receptors here all came from an adult in good health. The conserved cysteine and the conserved F or W are not part of the CDR3 here. Each record gives: V gene, J gene, CDR3 protein.

v_gene: TRBV7-9; j_gene: TRBJ1-1; CDR3aa: ASSLGAGSYTEAF
v_gene: TRBV18; j_gene: TRBJ2-7; CDR3aa: ASSKNRGYEQY
v_gene: TRBV5-1; j_gene: TRBJ1-1; CDR3aa: ASSRTGGSIIRNTEAF
v_gene: TRBV3-1/TRBV3-2; j_gene: TRBJ1-2; CDR3aa: ASSQSDTGNNAGYT
v_gene: TRBV5-1; j_gene: TRBJ2-1; CDR3aa: ASSFAVYNEQF
v_gene: TRBV13; j_gene: TRBJ1-2; CDR3aa: ASSFYLGTSAYQGYT
v_gene: TRBV28; j_gene: TRBJ1-2; CDR3aa: ASSLQGGYGYT
v_gene: TRBV28; j_gene: TRBJ1-4; CDR3aa: ASSLGTGDEKLF
v_gene: TRBV27; j_gene: TRBJ1-4; CDR3aa: ASSPNSDTLNEKLF
v_gene: TRBV12-5; j_gene: TRBJ1-2; CDR3aa: ASGSTTATPANYGYT
v_gene: TRBV5-1; j_gene: TRBJ2-7; CDR3aa: ASSLVSFSDEQY
v_gene: TRBV19; j_gene: TRBJ2-2; CDR3aa: ASTPMGKGRTGELF
v_gene: TRBV6-5; j_gene: TRBJ2-7; CDR3aa: ASSYKGQGYEQY
v_gene: TRBV15; j_gene: TRBJ2-3; CDR3aa: ATSRDTGQDTQY
v_gene: TRBV19; j_gene: TRBJ2-1; CDR3aa: ASSYAPSSVNEQF
v_gene: TRBV5-6; j_gene: TRBJ2-6; CDR3aa: ASSLSGANVLT
v_gene: TRBV9; j_gene: TRBJ2-7; CDR3aa: ASSVESLPYEQY
v_gene: TRBV9; j_gene: TRBJ1-4; CDR3aa: ASSVGGGKEKLF
v_gene: TRBV18; j_gene: TRBJ2-7; CDR3aa: ASSPPSGYGNEQY
v_gene: TRBV6-6; j_gene: TRBJ2-7; CDR3aa: ASSAEGAEYEQY
v_gene: TRBV6-2/TRBV6-3; j_gene: TRBJ1-4; CDR3aa: ASSYSLIGHKSTNEKLF
v_gene: TRBV2; j_gene: TRBJ1-1; CDR3aa: ASSQRRDTEAF
v_gene: TRBV12-3/TRBV12-4; j_gene: TRBJ1-2; CDR3aa: ASSLVRGGYT
v_gene: TRBV3-1/TRBV3-2; j_gene: TRBJ2-5; CDR3aa: ASSQAQETQY
v_gene: TRBV5-6; j_gene: TRBJ1-1; CDR3aa: ASSPPLTGAAF
v_gene: TRBV4-1; j_gene: TRBJ1-4; CDR3aa: ASSSGTAGFATNEKLF
v_gene: TRBV9; j_gene: TRBJ1-4; CDR3aa: ASSVAGEPTNEKLF
v_gene: TRBV19; j_gene: TRBJ1-1; CDR3aa: ASSRAGQSHRNTEAF
v_gene: TRBV5-1; j_gene: TRBJ2-7; CDR3aa: ASSLKGQGAWEQY
v_gene: TRBV4-2; j_gene: TRBJ1-2; CDR3aa: ASSQEGGIRDYGYT
v_gene: TRBV7-6; j_gene: TRBJ2-3; CDR3aa: ASSETRADTQY
v_gene: TRBV7-8; j_gene: TRBJ1-3; CDR3aa: ASSFFGEDDSGNTIY
v_gene: TRBV12-3/TRBV12-4; j_gene: TRBJ1-1; CDR3aa: ASSFSGGTEAF
v_gene: TRBV3-1/TRBV3-2; j_gene: TRBJ2-7; CDR3aa: ASSRPGLGIYEQY
v_gene: TRBV27; j_gene: TRBJ2-3; CDR3aa: ASSSTGRTDTQY
v_gene: TRBV7-9; j_gene: TRBJ2-6; CDR3aa: ASSLFGQGAGANVLT
v_gene: TRBV18; j_gene: TRBJ1-1; CDR3aa: ASSPRRTNTEAF
v_gene: TRBV27; j_gene: TRBJ1-2; CDR3aa: ASRTTGLTNYGYT
v_gene: TRBV9; j_gene: TRBJ2-7; CDR3aa: ASSVGPGGPGEQY
v_gene: TRBV7-2; j_gene: TRBJ1-5; CDR3aa: ASSLVREQPQH
v_gene: TRBV15; j_gene: TRBJ2-7; CDR3aa: ATSRDGRQGGEQY
v_gene: TRBV3-1/TRBV3-2; j_gene: TRBJ1-2; CDR3aa: ASSGDPGYGYT
v_gene: TRBV19; j_gene: TRBJ2-1; CDR3aa: ASSKPSGDGEQF
v_gene: TRBV27; j_gene: TRBJ2-7; CDR3aa: ASSLGSVGYEQY
v_gene: TRBV6-5; j_gene: TRBJ1-2; CDR3aa: ASRKGTLLGYT
v_gene: TRBV5-1; j_gene: TRBJ2-6; CDR3aa: ASSIDRASDVLT
v_gene: TRBV2; j_gene: TRBJ2-1; CDR3aa: ASRTGVNKQF
v_gene: TRBV3-1/TRBV3-2; j_gene: TRBJ2-3; CDR3aa: ASSQGPTGGDTQY